The 23 T cell receptor beta chains presented below share a single source sample, sequenced in a study of blood T cells in healthy people across ages. Together with a sample-barcoded 5' primer, a J-beta primer mix was included in a second PCR lasting roughly 6 to 12 cycles. TCRdb re-analysed the 5' RACE reads in MiXCR, keeping a single row per CDR3 protein. The repertoire consists of under 2 million distinct CDR3 sequences, with about 32% occurring once and the leading ten covering approximately 10%. Specimen: blood. These receptor sequences come from a woman aged 25 to 39 in good health.

This clonotype was seen more than once but under ten times. This chain uses TRBV5-1 with TRBJ2-7; no clear D gene. Trimming shortened V by 0 bases and J by 2 bases, and 9 bases separated the two germline ends. The germline gives CDR1 SGHRS, CDR2 YFSETQ. This CDR3 is built from 14 residues. CDR3 sequence (DNA): TGCGCCAGCAGCTTGGCCCCGGGCACCTACGAGCAGTACTTC. Translating gives CASSLAPGTYEQYF. The entire variable domain, with the rest obtained from reference TRBV5-1 and TRBJ2-7, is as follows: KAGVTQTPRYLIKTRGQQVTLSCSPISGHRSVSWYQQTPGQGLQFLFEYFSETQRNKGNFPGRFSGRQFSNSRSEMNVSTLELGDSALYLCASSLAPGTYEQYFGPGTRLTVT.

The chain couples TRBV10-3 to TRBJ2-1; 8 bases are a match to TRBD2. V lost 8 bases to trimming and J lost 9 bases; unmatched junction nucleotides: 6. CDR1 ENHRY and CDR2 SYGVKD come from the germline V gene. This CDR3 region has 12 residues. CDR3 bases: TGTGCCATCTGGCGGGAGGAGAGTGAGCAGTTCTTC. Encoded protein: CAIWREESEQFF.

Only a few counts were recorded for this clonotype. The gene calls are TRBV6-2 or TRBV6-3 and TRBJ2-3, with 8 bases that match TRBD2. V was pared by 10 bases and J by 0 bases, with 9 bases of the junction left unmatched. The CDR3 has 15 amino acids. Germline V CDR1 and CDR2: MNHEY, SVGEGT. The CDR3 nucleotides are TGTGCCACCCTTCGGGCTAGCGGGAGCACAGATACGCAGTATTTT. It specifies CATLRASGSTDTQYF.

This clonotype was observed a handful of times. This chain connects TRBV4-2 to TRBJ1-3, with no clear D. Trimming shortened V by 1 base and J by 4 bases, and 11 bases separated the two germline ends. CDR3 length: 15 residues. Germline V lookup: CDR1 LGHNA, CDR2 YNFKEQ. Here the CDR3 DNA reads TGTGCCAGCAGCCAAGGGGTTTTGACCGGAAACACCATATATTTT. It codes for CASSQGVLTGNTIYF.

The chain links TRBV9 to TRBJ1-1; D unresolved. Germline V gene lookup returns CDR1 SGDLS and CDR2 YYNGEE. Trimming shortened V by 3 bases and J by 0 bases, and 12 bases separated the two germline ends. The CDR3 has 15 amino acids. CDR3 nucleotide sequence: TGTGCCAGCAGCGGGACGGCCGAAATGAACACTGAAGCTTTCTTT. Translating it yields CASSGTAEMNTEAFF.

Many counts were recorded for this clonotype. The V call is TRBV7-3, the J call TRBJ2-7; no clear D gene. CDR1 SGHTA and CDR2 FQGTGA come from the germline V gene. The CDR3 length is 13 residues. Trimming left V 4 bases short and J 6 bases short, with 13 bases between. The CDR3 coding sequence is TGTGCCAGCAGCTCCACGATAGTTTCCGAGCAGTACTTC. This gives the protein CASSSTIVSEQYF.

The genes are TRBV9 and TRBJ1-5; D perhaps matches TRBD1 (6 bases). The germline CDR1 and CDR2 sequences are SGDLS and YYNGEE. With 7 bases removed from V and 5 bases from J, the gap between germline ends came to 19 bases. The length of the CDR3 is 15 residues. The CDR3 DNA reads as TGTGCCAGCGCCCCAGGGGAGACACGGGATCAGCCCCAGCATTTT. It is translated as CASAPGETRDQPQHF. The variable domain in full, with the rest retrieved from reference TRBV9 and TRBJ1-5, is DSGVTQTPKHLITATGQRVTLRCSPRSGDLSVYWYQQSLDQGLQFLIQYYNGEERAKGNILERFSAQQFPDLHSELNLSSLELGDSALYFCASAPGETRDQPQHFGDGTRLSIL.

The V gene is TRBV10-3, the J gene TRBJ1-2; tentatively, D is TRBD1 (6 bases). The germline CDR1 and CDR2 sequences are ENHRY and SYGVKD. V lost 6 bases and J lost 5, with 13 bases in between. CDR3 length: 13 amino acids. The CDR3 here is CAISVDSQYGYTF. The CDR3 region has the DNA TGTGCCATCAGCGTGGACAGCCAGTATGGCTACACCTTC.

The chain recombines TRBV24-1 with TRBJ2-2; D may be TRBD2 (5 bases). The CDR3 totals 15 residues. The germline V and J ends were trimmed by 2 bases and 4 bases, with 10 bases remaining between them. Germline CDR1 and CDR2: KGHDR and SFDVKD. Written as DNA, the CDR3 is TGTGCCACCAGTGATTGGACTGGACTCACCGGGGAGCTGTTTTTT. Its translation is CATSDWTGLTGELFF.

The V gene is TRBV6-2 or TRBV6-3, the J gene TRBJ2-7; TRBD2 agrees at 10 bases. This CDR3 spans 16 amino acids. Germline V gene sequence: CDR1 MNHEY, CDR2 SVGEGT. V lost 0 bases, J lost 0 bases, and 2 bases stayed unmatched. CDR3 coding DNA: TGTGCCAGCAGTTACTCGCGGACTAGCGGCTCCTACGAGCAGTACTTC. It is translated as CASSYSRTSGSYEQYF.

This chain joins TRBV6-5 and TRBJ1-5; 9 positions agree with TRBD1. V lost 7 bases, J lost 5 bases, and 12 bases stayed unmatched. CDR3 size: 16 residues. Germline values: CDR1 MNHEY, CDR2 SVGAGI. The DNA of the CDR3 is TGTGCCAGCACCCCATCCAGGGACAGGGAGGATCAGCCCCAGCATTTT. Protein product: CASTPSRDREDQPQHF.

The chain couples TRBV20-1 to TRBJ2-7; 8 bases align to TRBD2. The CDR3 extends over 15 amino acids. V trimming: 0 bases; J trimming: 2 bases; junction bases outside the gene matches: 6. Germline CDR1 and CDR2: DFQATT and SNEGSKA (reference sequence). CDR3 nucleotide sequence: TGCAGTGCTAGAGATCAAAAACTAGCGGCCTACGAGCAGTACTTC. Its translation: CSARDQKLAAYEQYF.

The sample holds a few counts of this clonotype. The CDR3 DNA follows: TGTGCCAGCAGTACTAACTACGACAGGGACTCCTACAATGAGCAGTTCTTC. Its translation is CASSTNYDRDSYNEQFF. This rearrangement joins TRBV12-3 or TRBV12-4 to TRBJ2-1; TRBD1 agrees at 7 bases. The V and J ends lost 5 bases and 0 bases, in that order; junction bases with no gene match: 10. The CDR3 runs to 17 residues.

A note on this clonotype: An end of the junction differs from the germline gene, which may be a read error. The rearrangement joins TRBV20-1 to TRBJ2-1; D uncertain. This CDR3 has 14 amino acids. The germline CDR1 and CDR2 sequences are DFQATT and SNEGSKA (reference sequence). The DNA of the CDR3 is TGCAGTGCTAGACCGTCCCATTCCTACAATGAGCAATTCTTC. Residues: CSARPSHSYNEQFF.

Worth noting for this clonotype: A much larger clone differs by one base, so this may be a read error. This sequence joins TRBV10-3 and TRBJ2-7, with 13 nucleotides matching TRBD2. The CDR3 spans 16 residues. The V gene end was trimmed by 3 bases and the J gene end by 5 bases; junction bases not matched to a gene: 7. CDR1 ENHRY and CDR2 SYGVKD come from the germline V gene. CDR3 sequence reads: CAISDAVTSGRHEQYF. For the CDR3, the DNA is TGTGCCATCAGTGATGCTGTGACTAGCGGGAGGCACGAGCAGTACTTC.

This clonotype was found a few times. The chain carries TRBV7-9 and TRBJ1-4; weak D call: TRBD1 (5 bases). There are 13 residues in the CDR3. V lost 6 bases and J lost 8, with 13 bases in between. Germline CDR1 is SEHNR and CDR2 is FQNEAQ (reference sequence). The CDR3 nucleotides are TGTGCCAGCAGTTGGGGACCCGAGGAAAAACTGTTTTTT. Its protein product is CASSWGPEEKLFF.

This clonotype was picked up a small number of times. The J gene is TRBJ2-7, the V gene TRBV9; 7 bases map to TRBD1. The J call is in doubt because the DNA end fits TRBJ2-5 better. This CDR3 region has 16 residues. CDR1 and CDR2 (germline): SGDLS, YYNGEE. CDR3 sequence reads: CASSVDPWGQKETQYF. The CDR3 bases are TGTGCCAGCAGCGTGGACCCGTGGGGACAGAAAGAGACCCAGTACTTC.

With respect to this clonotype: At one of its ends the junction is not consistent with the germline gene, which may arise from a read error. V and J are TRBV20-1 and TRBJ2-3; 8 positions agree with TRBD2. CDR1 and CDR2 from the germline V gene are DFQATT and SNEGSKA (reference sequence). The CDR3 totals 14 residues. The CDR3 region is CSGLGLEETDAQYF. The CDR3 nucleotides are TGCAGTGGGCTGGGACTAGAAGAAACAGATGCGCAGTATTTT.

The chain combines TRBV4-1 with TRBJ2-1; 12 nucleotides agree with TRBD2. The CDR3 loop spans 16 amino acids. J was trimmed by 13 bases and V by 2 bases; bases with no gene match: 12. The germline V gene encodes CDR1 MGHRA and CDR2 YSYEKL. The CDR3 nucleotides are TGCGCCAGCAGCCAACGACTAGCGGGGGCCAAAGAGACCCAGTTCTTC. This encodes CASSQRLAGAKETQFF.

This clonotype was seen a few times. V usage is TRBV14 and J usage is TRBJ2-7; unclear D gene. The germline V and J ends were trimmed by 8 bases and 3 bases, with 20 bases remaining between them. The CDR3 is 15 amino acids. Germline V CDR1 and CDR2: SGHDN, FVKESK. The CDR3 sequence is CASGSRSAAIYEQYF. In DNA, the CDR3 is TGTGCCAGCGGCTCCCGCTCCGCAGCTATCTACGAGCAGTACTTC.

This chain joins TRBV15 and TRBJ1-2; D not resolved. This CDR3 contains 14 residues. Trimming left V 3 bases short and J 2 bases short, with 10 bases between. Germline V gene lookup returns CDR1 LNHNV and CDR2 YYDKDF (reference sequence). CDR3 region: CATSSELRNYGYTF. CDR3 sequence (DNA): TGTGCCACCAGCAGTGAGTTACGGAACTATGGCTACACCTTC. Supplemented by reference TRBV15 and TRBJ1-2, the full variable domain reads DAMVIQNPRYQVTQFGKPVTLSCSQTLNHNVMYWYQQKSSQAPKLLFHYYDKDFNNEADTPDNFQSRRPNTSFCFLDIRSPGLGDTAMYLCATSSELRNYGYTFGSGTRLTVV.

Only one count was recorded for this clonotype. V and J are TRBV19 and TRBJ2-1; D remains ambiguous. V was clipped by 10 bases and J by 0 bases, with 13 bases between them. The CDR3 has 14 residues. Germline CDR1 reads LNHDA; CDR2 reads SQIVND (reference sequence). The CDR3 is CATQTRLSYNEQFF. In DNA form, the CDR3 reads TGTGCCACCCAGACCAGGCTCTCCTACAATGAGCAGTTCTTC.

The chain links TRBV19 to TRBJ2-1; 8 positions match TRBD2. The CDR3 length is 17 residues. V lost 4 bases to trimming and J lost 5 bases; unmatched junction nucleotides: 13. Per the germline V gene, CDR1 is LNHDA and CDR2 is SQIVND (reference sequence). The CDR3 loop is CASSRVSSGFLNNEQFF. The CDR3 DNA sequence: TGTGCCAGTAGTAGGGTGTCTAGCGGGTTTTTAAACAATGAGCAGTTCTTC.